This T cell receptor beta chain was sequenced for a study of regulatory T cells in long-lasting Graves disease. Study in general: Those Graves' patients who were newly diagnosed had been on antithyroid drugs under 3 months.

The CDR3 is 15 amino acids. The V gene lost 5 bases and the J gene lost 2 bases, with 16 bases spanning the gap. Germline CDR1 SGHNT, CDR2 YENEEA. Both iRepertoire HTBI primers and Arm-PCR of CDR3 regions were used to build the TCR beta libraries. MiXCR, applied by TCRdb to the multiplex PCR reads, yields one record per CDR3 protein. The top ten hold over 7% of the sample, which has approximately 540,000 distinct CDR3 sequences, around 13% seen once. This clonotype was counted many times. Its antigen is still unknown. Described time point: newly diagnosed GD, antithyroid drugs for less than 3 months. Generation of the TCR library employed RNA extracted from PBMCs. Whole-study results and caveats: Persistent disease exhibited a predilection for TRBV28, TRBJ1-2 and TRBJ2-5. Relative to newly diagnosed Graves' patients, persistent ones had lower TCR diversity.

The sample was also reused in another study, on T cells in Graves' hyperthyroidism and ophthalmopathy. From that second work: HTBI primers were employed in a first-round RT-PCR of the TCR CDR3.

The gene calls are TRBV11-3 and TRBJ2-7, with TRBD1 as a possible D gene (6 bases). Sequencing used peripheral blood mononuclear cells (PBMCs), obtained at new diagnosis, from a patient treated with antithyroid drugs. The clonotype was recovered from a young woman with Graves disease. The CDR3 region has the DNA TGTGCCAGCAGCCAGGGCATGGGACACCCCTACGAGCAGTACTTC. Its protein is CASSQGMGHPYEQYF. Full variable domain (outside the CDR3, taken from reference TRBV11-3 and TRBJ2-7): EAGVVQSPRYKIIEKKQPVAFWCNPISGHNTLYWYLQNLGQGPELLIRYENEEAVDDSQLPKDRFSAERLKGVDSTLKIQPAELGDSAVYLCASSQGMGHPYEQYFGPGTRLTVT.